This T cell receptor (beta chain) is drawn from a study of cytomegalovirus exposure and HLA in healthy donors. Study context: Within an early data release were about 85 million unique TCRs drawn from HLA-typed donors. Points from the study as a whole: Evidence from a later analysis indicated that most CMV-associated TCR beta chains looked HLA-restricted.

V lost 0 bases to trimming and J lost 0 bases, with 14 bases between them. Germline V CDR1 and CDR2: LNHDA, SQIVND (reference sequence). The CDR3 length is 17 residues. The PCR contained 60 Vbeta and 13 Jbeta primers. The assay was immunoSEQ multiplex PCR, and TCRdb's table has in-frame clones only and misses some. The listing records under 250,000 clones. A note on this clone: Its antigen is as yet unknown.

The chain couples TRBV19 to TRBJ1-2; no definite D call. The clonotype comes from a girl aged 2-10 years in good health and CMV-seropositive. What was sequenced was PBMCs. The CDR3 nucleotides are TGTGCCAGTAGTATAGATCCTTCCATAGCGACTAACTATGGCTACACCTTC. Protein: CASSIDPSIATNYGYTF.